This T cell receptor beta chain is drawn from a study of cytomegalovirus exposure and HLA in healthy donors. Across the whole study: The same platform used for the 666 first-cohort repertoires was also used for the approximately 120 validation repertoires, as a later analysis reported.

Study conclusions and caveats: In vitro, three CMV-associated chains proved specific for CMV antigens. Researchers counted around 150 TCR beta chains as cytomegalovirus-associated.

With regard to this clone: Its antigen is unknown.

The CDR3 covers 15 residues. J gave up 5 bases and V 0 bases, and 5 bases lay outside the gene matches. Germline V CDR1 and CDR2: MNHEY, SVGAGI. The protocol was immunoSEQ multiplex PCR, while the TCRdb copy is restricted to in-frame clones and leaves out a portion. The table lists approximately 150,000 clones, around 90% of them singletons. Specimen: PBMCs. This clonotype originated in a woman aged 18-29 years in good health and CMV-seropositive. V usage is TRBV6-5 and J usage is TRBJ2-7; TRBD2 matches at 9 bases. The CDR3 sequence: CASSYSREGRDEQYF. CDR3 nucleotide sequence: TGTGCCAGCAGTTACTCGCGGGAGGGCCGGGACGAGCAGTACTTC.